This T cell receptor (beta chain) was captured by sequencing in a study of blood T cell repertoires in COVID-19. Whole-study context: The United States, Italy and Spain provided the acute and convalescent COVID-19 samples. PBMCs, B-cell-depleted T cells, or T cells provided the cDNA or gDNA that made up the material.

In the original workflow: Researchers report that nucleated cell counts were estimated from reference gene primer amplification. Here immunoSEQ multiplex PCR was the method, and the copy in TCRdb shows in-frame clones only, minus some. Clone size and the V and J calls come from that table; the DNA yielded D and trimming. The profile covers roughly 80,000 clones, with 65% to 85% appearing a single time and about 15% taken by the ten largest. After removal of 5 bases from V and 2 bases from J, the junction contained 6 bases not matched to a gene. CDR1 SGHNT and CDR2 YENEEA come from the germline V gene. This CDR3 has 15 amino acids.

Sequenced sample: peripheral blood. This TCR derives from a woman aged 55-70 years with acute or convalescent COVID-19. This rearrangement joins TRBV11-3 to TRBJ2-1; 7 bases are a match to TRBD2. In nucleotides, the CDR3 is TGTGCCAGCAGCGGGGGGGGGACCACCTACAATGAGCAGTTCTTC. Translation: CASSGGGTTYNEQFF.